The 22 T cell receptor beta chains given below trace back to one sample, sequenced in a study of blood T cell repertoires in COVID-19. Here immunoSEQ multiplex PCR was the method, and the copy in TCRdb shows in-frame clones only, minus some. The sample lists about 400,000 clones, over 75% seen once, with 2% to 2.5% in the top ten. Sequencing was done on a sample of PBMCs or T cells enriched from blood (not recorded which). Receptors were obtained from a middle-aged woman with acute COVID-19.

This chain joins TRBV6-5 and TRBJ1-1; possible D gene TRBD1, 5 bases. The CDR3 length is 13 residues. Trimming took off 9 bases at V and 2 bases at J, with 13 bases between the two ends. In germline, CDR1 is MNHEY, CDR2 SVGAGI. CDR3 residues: CASGRTINTEAFF. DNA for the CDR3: TGTGCCAGTGGACGGACAATTAACACTGAAGCTTTCTTT.

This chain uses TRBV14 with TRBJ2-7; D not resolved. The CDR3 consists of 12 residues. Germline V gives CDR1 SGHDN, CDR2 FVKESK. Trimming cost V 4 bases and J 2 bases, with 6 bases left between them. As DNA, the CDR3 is TGTGCCAGCAGCCGGCCCCCCTACGAGCAGTACTTC. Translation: CASSRPPYEQYF.

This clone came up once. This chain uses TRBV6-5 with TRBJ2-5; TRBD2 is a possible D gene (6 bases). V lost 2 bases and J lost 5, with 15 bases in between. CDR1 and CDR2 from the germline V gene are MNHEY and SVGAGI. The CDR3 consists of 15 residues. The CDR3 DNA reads TGTGCCAGCAGTTACGGGACTCAACTTGGGGAGACCCAGTACTTC. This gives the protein CASSYGTQLGETQYF.

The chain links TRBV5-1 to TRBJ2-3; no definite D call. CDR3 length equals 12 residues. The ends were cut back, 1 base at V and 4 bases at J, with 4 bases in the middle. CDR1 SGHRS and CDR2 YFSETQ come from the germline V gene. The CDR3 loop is CASSLSSDTQYF. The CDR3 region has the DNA TGCGCCAGCAGCTTGAGCTCAGATACGCAGTATTTT.

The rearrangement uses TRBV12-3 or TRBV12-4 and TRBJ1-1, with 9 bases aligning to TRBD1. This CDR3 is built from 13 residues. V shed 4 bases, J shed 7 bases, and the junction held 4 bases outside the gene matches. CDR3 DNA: TGTGCCAGCAGTTGGGGACAGGGTAGTGAAGCTTTCTTT. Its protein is CASSWGQGSEAFF.

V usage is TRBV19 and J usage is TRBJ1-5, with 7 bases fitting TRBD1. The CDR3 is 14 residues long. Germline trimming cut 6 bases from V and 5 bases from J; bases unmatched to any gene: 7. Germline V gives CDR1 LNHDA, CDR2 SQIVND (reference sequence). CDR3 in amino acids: CASSIQGRDQPQHF. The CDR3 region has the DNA TGTGCCAGTAGCATACAGGGGCGCGATCAGCCCCAGCATTTT.

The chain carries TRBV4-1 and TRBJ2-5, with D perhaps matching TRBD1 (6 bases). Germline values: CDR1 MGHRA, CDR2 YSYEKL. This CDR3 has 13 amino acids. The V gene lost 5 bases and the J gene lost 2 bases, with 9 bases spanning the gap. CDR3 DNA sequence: TGCGCCAGCAGCGACAGGCCACAAGAGACCCAGTACTTC. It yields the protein CASSDRPQETQYF.

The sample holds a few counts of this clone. The CDR3 reads CTSSQVGGQYWNTEAFF. For the CDR3, the DNA is TGCACCAGCAGCCAAGTCGGGGGACAGTACTGGAACACTGAAGCTTTCTTT. J is TRBJ1-1 and V is TRBV1; TRBD1, the D gene given by the table, was not confirmed from the DNA. TRBV1 is shown as a pseudogene. The length of the CDR3 is 17 residues.

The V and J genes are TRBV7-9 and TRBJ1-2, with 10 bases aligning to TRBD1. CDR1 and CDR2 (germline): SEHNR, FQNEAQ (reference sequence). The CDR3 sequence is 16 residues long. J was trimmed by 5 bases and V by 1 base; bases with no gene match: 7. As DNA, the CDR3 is TGTGCCAGCAGCTTAGTAGGGACAGGGGAGGGTTATGGCTACACCTTC. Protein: CASSLVGTGEGYGYTF.

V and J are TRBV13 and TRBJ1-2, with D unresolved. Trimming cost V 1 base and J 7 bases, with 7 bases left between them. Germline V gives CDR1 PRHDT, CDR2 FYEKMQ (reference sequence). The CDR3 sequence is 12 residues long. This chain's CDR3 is CASSLDARGYTF. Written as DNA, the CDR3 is TGTGCCAGCAGCTTAGATGCGCGTGGCTACACCTTC. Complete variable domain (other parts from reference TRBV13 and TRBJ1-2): AAGVIQSPRHLIKEKRETATLKCYPIPRHDTVYWYQQGPGQDPQFLISFYEKMQSDKGSIPDRFSAQQFSDYHSELNMSSLELGDSALYFCASSLDARGYTFGSGTRLTVV.

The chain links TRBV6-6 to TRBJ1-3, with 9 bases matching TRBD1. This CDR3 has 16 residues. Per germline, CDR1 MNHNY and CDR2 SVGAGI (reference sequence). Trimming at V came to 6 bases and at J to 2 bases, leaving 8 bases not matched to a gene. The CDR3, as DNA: TGTGCCAGCAGATCAAAACAGGGGGCCCCTGGAAACACCATATATTTT. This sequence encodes CASRSKQGAPGNTIYF.

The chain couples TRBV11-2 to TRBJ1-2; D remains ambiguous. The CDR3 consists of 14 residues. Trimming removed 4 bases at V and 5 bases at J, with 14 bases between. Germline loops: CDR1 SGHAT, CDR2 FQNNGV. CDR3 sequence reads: CASSSLRREYGYTF. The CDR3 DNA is TGTGCCAGCAGCTCGCTAAGACGGGAGTATGGCTACACCTTC.

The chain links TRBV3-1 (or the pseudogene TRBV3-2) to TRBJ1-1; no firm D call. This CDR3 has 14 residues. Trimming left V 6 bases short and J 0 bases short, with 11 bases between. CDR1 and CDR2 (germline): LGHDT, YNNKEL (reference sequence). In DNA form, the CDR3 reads TGTGCCAGCAGTAGCGTGGGGTTGAACACTGAAGCTTTCTTT. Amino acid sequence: CASSSVGLNTEAFF.

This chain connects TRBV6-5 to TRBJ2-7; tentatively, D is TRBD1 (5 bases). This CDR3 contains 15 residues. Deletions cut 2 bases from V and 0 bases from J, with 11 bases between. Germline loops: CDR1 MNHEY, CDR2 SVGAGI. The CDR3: CASSYEPGHSYEQYF. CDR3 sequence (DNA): TGTGCCAGCAGTTACGAACCAGGACACTCCTACGAGCAGTACTTC.

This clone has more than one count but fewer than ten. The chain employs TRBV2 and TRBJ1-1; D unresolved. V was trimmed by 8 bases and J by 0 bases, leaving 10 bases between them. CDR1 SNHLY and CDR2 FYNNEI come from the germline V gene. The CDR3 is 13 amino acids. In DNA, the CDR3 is TGTGCCAGCTACTTGAACCTGAACACTGAAGCTTTCTTT. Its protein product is CASYLNLNTEAFF.

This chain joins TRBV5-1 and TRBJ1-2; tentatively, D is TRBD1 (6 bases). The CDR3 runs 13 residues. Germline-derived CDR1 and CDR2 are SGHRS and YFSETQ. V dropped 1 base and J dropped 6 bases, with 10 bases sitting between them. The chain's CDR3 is CASSLRGGDGYTF. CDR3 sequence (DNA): TGCGCCAGCAGCTTGCGCGGGGGCGATGGCTACACCTTC.

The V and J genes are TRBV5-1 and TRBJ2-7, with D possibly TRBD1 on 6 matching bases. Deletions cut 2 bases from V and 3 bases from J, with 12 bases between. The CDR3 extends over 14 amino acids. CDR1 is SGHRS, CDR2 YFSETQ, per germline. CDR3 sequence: CASSLQGSYYEQYF. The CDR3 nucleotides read TGCGCCAGCAGCTTACAGGGTTCCTACTACGAGCAGTACTTC.

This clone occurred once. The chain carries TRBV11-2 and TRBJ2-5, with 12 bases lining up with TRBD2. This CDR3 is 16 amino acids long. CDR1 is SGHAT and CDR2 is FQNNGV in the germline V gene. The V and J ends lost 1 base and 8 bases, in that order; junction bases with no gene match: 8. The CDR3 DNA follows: TGTGCCAGCAGCTTAGGGCTAGCGGGGGGGCGGGCCACCCAGTACTTC. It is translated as CASSLGLAGGRATQYF.

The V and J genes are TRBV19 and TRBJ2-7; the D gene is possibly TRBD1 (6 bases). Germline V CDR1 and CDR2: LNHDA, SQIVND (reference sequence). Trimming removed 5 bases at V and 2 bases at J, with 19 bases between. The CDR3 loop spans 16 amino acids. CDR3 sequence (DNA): TGTGCCAGTAGTTCCCCTTCCGGGACATTGACCTACGAGCAGTACTTC. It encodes CASSSPSGTLTYEQYF.

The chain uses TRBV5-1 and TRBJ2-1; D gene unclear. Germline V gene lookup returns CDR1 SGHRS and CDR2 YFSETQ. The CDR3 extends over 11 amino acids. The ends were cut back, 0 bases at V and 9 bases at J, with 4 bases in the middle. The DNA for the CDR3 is TGCGCCAGCAGCTTGGGAGGTGAGCAGTTCTTC. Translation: CASSLGGEQFF.

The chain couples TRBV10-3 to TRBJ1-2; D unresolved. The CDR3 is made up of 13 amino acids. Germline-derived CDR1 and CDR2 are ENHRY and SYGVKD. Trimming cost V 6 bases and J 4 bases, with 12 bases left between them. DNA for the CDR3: TGTGCCATCAGCGTACCGGGGTCCTATGGCTACACCTTC. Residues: CAISVPGSYGYTF.

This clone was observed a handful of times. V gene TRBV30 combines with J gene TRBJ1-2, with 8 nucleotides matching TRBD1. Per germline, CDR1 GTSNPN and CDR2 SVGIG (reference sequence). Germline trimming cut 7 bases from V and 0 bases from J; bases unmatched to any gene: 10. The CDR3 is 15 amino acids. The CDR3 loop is CAFTDRVGTNYGYTF. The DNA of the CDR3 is TGTGCCTTCACGGACAGGGTCGGCACTAACTATGGCTACACCTTC.